This T cell receptor beta chain was found in a study of T cell repertoires in cytomegalovirus infection. Study-wide context: Both CMV infection and a matching HLA type were indicated by public TCR beta signatures.

TCRdb redid the calling of the reads with MiXCR, one entry per CDR3 protein. The sample holds about 300,000 distinct CDR3 sequences, about 25% seen once. This clonotype has at least ten counts. Its antigen remains unknown. The V end lost 5 bases, the J end lost 4 bases, and 16 bases lay between the germline ends. The CDR3 sequence is 15 residues long. CDR1 and CDR2 (germline): SGHTA, FQGNSA. Notes on the study in general: People with CMV and the relevant HLA were identified by cumulative public TCR beta family frequency.

This receptor was identified in a human donor in good health (CMV status not recorded). Some clones in this sample may be carry-over from other donors' samples. Sequenced material: PBMCs. This rearrangement joins TRBV7-2 to TRBJ2-3; maybe TRBD2 (6 bases). Written as DNA, the CDR3 is TGTGCCAGCAGCCCAAAGGTCGGGAGTGCAGATACGCAGTATTTT. Amino acids: CASSPKVGSADTQYF.